Following are 31 T cell receptor beta chains from one sample sequenced in a study of early T cells in non-severe SARS-CoV-2 infection. From the 5' RACE reads, TCRdb called clonotypes with MiXCR, one entry per CDR3 protein. The data contain tens of thousands of distinct CDR3 sequences, about 5.8% of them singletons. The sequencing input was whole blood. These receptors all stem from an adult who was a healthcare worker with PCR-confirmed SARS-CoV-2 infection or an uninfected control (not recorded which).

This clonotype was counted ten times or more. This chain connects TRBV12-3 or TRBV12-4 to TRBJ1-1; 7 nucleotides match TRBD1. The CDR3 contains 14 residues. The V and J ends lost 7 bases and 4 bases, in that order; junction bases with no gene match: 9. The CDR3 DNA sequence: TGTGCCAGCAACGAACAGGGGTTGGGCACTGAAGCTTTCTTT. Translating gives CASNEQGLGTEAFF.

This clonotype was seen ten or more times. The chain links TRBV12-3 or TRBV12-4 to TRBJ2-7; 10 bases align to TRBD2. J lost 3 bases, V lost 6 bases, and 8 bases had no gene match. CDR3 length: 15 amino acids. The DNA of the CDR3 is TGTGCCAGCAGCAACCGACTAGCGGGCGGCTACGAGCAGTACTTC. Translation: CASSNRLAGGYEQYF.

This clonotype was seen once. This may come from a read error, since a much larger clone is one base off. The rearrangement links TRBV7-9 to TRBJ2-2; 10 nucleotides match TRBD2. V was pared by 7 bases and J by 5 bases, with 10 bases of the junction left unmatched. This CDR3 is 16 amino acids long. Per germline, CDR1 SEHNR and CDR2 FQNEAQ (reference sequence). CDR3: CASTPPRTSGTGELFF. Written as DNA, the CDR3 is TGTGCCAGCACCCCACCTAGGACTAGCGGAACCGGGGAGCTGTTTTTT.

This clonotype was found many times. The chain joins TRBV12-5 to TRBJ2-5; 7 bases are shared with TRBD2. From germline, CDR1 is LGHNT and CDR2 FRNRAP. The CDR3 length is 14 residues. The ends lost 7 bases at V and 2 bases at J; junction bases unmatched: 7. CDR3 amino acids: CASALGRGQETQYF. The CDR3 DNA is TGTGCTAGTGCCTTGGGGAGGGGACAAGAGACCCAGTACTTC.

There are a few counts of this clonotype. The chain employs TRBV20-1 and TRBJ1-5; D is unclear. CDR1 is DFQATT, CDR2 SNEGSKA, per germline (reference sequence). The length of the CDR3 is 14 residues. Trimming took 3 bases from V and 2 from J, leaving 11 bases between them. CDR3 loop: CSASTPGRNQPQHF. CDR3 nucleotides: TGCAGTGCTAGTACCCCGGGCCGCAATCAGCCCCAGCATTTT.

The sample holds a few counts of this clonotype. The V gene is TRBV28, the J gene TRBJ2-6; no firm D call. The length of the CDR3 is 10 residues. The V end was cut by 8 bases, the J end by 4 bases, with 0 bases between. CDR1 MDHEN and CDR2 SYDVKM come from the germline V gene. CDR3 protein: CASGANVLTF. CDR3 in DNA: TGTGCCAGCGGGGCCAACGTCCTGACTTTC. Drawing the rest from reference TRBV28 and TRBJ2-6, the complete variable domain is DVKVTQSSRYLVKRTGEKVFLECVQDMDHENMFWYRQDPGLGLRLIYFSYDVKMKEKGDIPEGYSVSREKKERFSLILESASTNQTSMYLCASGANVLTFGAGSRLTVL.

Many counts were recorded for this clonotype. The genes are TRBV6-6 and TRBJ1-6; D remains ambiguous. The CDR3 contains 16 residues. Germline CDR1 MNHNY, CDR2 SVGAGI (reference sequence). V was trimmed by 2 bases and J by 5 bases, leaving 13 bases between them. The CDR3 sequence is CASSYPKGGNNSPLHF. The CDR3 bases are TGTGCCAGCAGTTACCCAAAAGGCGGGAATAATTCACCCCTCCACTTT.

This chain joins TRBV4-1 and TRBJ2-1; TRBD1 matches at 7 bases. CDR3 length: 15 amino acids. V shed 4 bases, J shed 3 bases, and the junction held 6 bases outside the gene matches. CDR1 and CDR2 (germline): MGHRA, YSYEKL. The chain's CDR3 is CASSRTGANYNEQFF. CDR3 nucleotides: TGCGCCAGCAGCCGGACAGGCGCCAACTACAATGAGCAGTTCTTC.

This clonotype was detected ten times or more. The chain combines TRBV11-3 with TRBJ2-1; TRBD2 agrees at 11 bases. From germline, CDR1 is SGHNT and CDR2 YENEEA. With V trimmed by 0 bases and J by 0 bases, 4 bases remained unmatched. CDR3 length equals 18 residues. CDR3 sequence (DNA): TGTGCCAGCAGCTTAGATCTAACTAGCGGGAGCTCCTACAATGAGCAGTTCTTC. This codes for CASSLDLTSGSSYNEQFF.

This clonotype was detected ten times or more. This chain links TRBV20-1 with TRBJ2-5; D remains ambiguous. V gave up 0 bases and J gave up 1 base, with 9 bases separating them. Germline V gene lookup returns CDR1 DFQATT and CDR2 SNEGSKA (reference sequence). The CDR3 extends over 14 amino acids. In DNA form, the CDR3 reads TGCAGTGCTAGAGATCGAAAGGCCCAAGAGACCCAGTACTTC. As protein: CSARDRKAQETQYF.

This sequence joins TRBV3-1 and TRBJ1-2; D is undetermined. Trimming pared 2 bases from V and 6 bases from J, leaving 13 bases between. CDR1 is LGHDT, CDR2 YNNKEL, per germline (reference sequence). This CDR3 is built from 14 residues. The CDR3 coding sequence is TGTGCCAGCAGCCAATACGGAACAATGCATGGCTACACCTTC. Translated, it gives CASSQYGTMHGYTF.

This clonotype was counted ten times or more. This chain connects TRBV7-8 to TRBJ1-1, with TRBD1 matching over 10 bases. Germline CDR1 is SGHVS and CDR2 is FQNEAQ. Trimming cost V 6 bases and J 4 bases; bases outside gene matches: 8. The CDR3 loop spans 15 amino acids. The CDR3 is CASREGTGEGTEAFF. CDR3 bases: TGTGCCAGCAGGGAAGGGACAGGGGAAGGCACTGAAGCTTTCTTT.

This clonotype was seen ten or more times. The chain links TRBV11-1 to TRBJ2-1; 7 bases match TRBD2. Germline lookup yields CDR1 SGHAT and CDR2 FQDESV (reference sequence). This CDR3 has 15 amino acids. J lost 8 bases, V lost 6 bases, and 13 bases had no gene match. In DNA form, the CDR3 reads TGTGCCAGCAGTTGGCGGCCAACTAGCGCCGATGAGCAGTTCTTC. This translates into CASSWRPTSADEQFF.

This clonotype was seen a handful of times. The rearrangement joins TRBV5-6 to TRBJ2-5, with unresolved D. CDR3 length: 12 residues. Trimming shortened V by 4 bases and J by 4 bases, and 8 bases separated the two germline ends. CDR1 SGHDT and CDR2 YYEEEE come from the germline V gene. The chain's CDR3 is CASSRTGETQYF. The CDR3 DNA reads TGTGCCAGCAGCCGCACGGGAGAGACCCAGTACTTC.

This clonotype turned up a few times. The CDR3: CASSLPVPTDPSYEQYF. CDR3 nucleotides: TGTGCCAGCAGCTTACCTGTCCCAACAGATCCCTCCTACGAGCAGTACTTC. This sequence joins TRBV7-3 and TRBJ2-7; D call uncertain. CDR1 and CDR2 (germline): SGHTA, FQGTGA. Deletions cut 2 bases from V and 0 bases from J, with 17 bases between. The CDR3 has 17 residues.

This clonotype was counted ten times or more. The J gene is TRBJ2-5, the V gene TRBV18; D call uncertain. The V end was cut by 6 bases, the J end by 1 base, with 12 bases between. Germline V lookup: CDR1 KGHSH, CDR2 LQKENI. This CDR3 has 14 residues. The DNA for the CDR3 is TGTGCCAGCTCCCCGCAGGACCTCCAAGAGACCCAGTACTTC. Translated: CASSPQDLQETQYF.

V gene TRBV5-1 combines with J gene TRBJ1-2, with TRBD1 matching over 7 bases. The germline V gene has CDR1 SGHRS and CDR2 YFSETQ. J gave up 2 bases and V 4 bases, and 2 bases lay outside the gene matches. This CDR3 is 13 amino acids long. The CDR3 DNA follows: TGCGCCAGCAGCGCGGGACAGAACTATGGCTACACCTTC. It encodes CASSAGQNYGYTF.

This clonotype was detected ten times or more. The CDR3 DNA reads as TGCAGCGTCGGACAGGGGCCGGGCACTGAAGCTTTCTTT. Its translation is CSVGQGPGTEAFF. The chain combines TRBV29-1 with TRBJ1-1, with 9 bases lining up with TRBD1. The V gene's germline CDR1 is SQVTM and CDR2 ANQGSEA. Trimming took 6 bases from V and 4 from J; bases not matched to a gene: 6. The CDR3 covers 13 residues.

This clonotype was found many times. The rearrangement links TRBV28 to TRBJ1-4; D is unresolved. The CDR3 length is 14 residues. The ends were cut back, 6 bases at V and 0 bases at J, with 8 bases in the middle. Germline loops: CDR1 MDHEN, CDR2 SYDVKM. The CDR3 coding sequence is TGTGCCAGCAGAAGGCTTTCAACTAATGAAAAACTGTTTTTT. Translated: CASRRLSTNEKLFF.

This clonotype was picked up a small number of times. V and J are TRBV7-9 and TRBJ2-1; 12 positions agree with TRBD2. The junction had 11 bases not matched to a gene; V was cut back by 5 bases and J by 12 bases. The germline V gene encodes CDR1 SEHNR and CDR2 FQNEAQ (reference sequence). There are 15 residues in the CDR3. The CDR3 loop is CASSPLSSGRVGQFF. The CDR3 coding sequence is TGTGCCAGCAGCCCCCTCTCTAGCGGGAGGGTCGGGCAGTTCTTC.

This clonotype was recorded many times. The chain has TRBV30 and TRBJ1-1, with TRBD1 matching 9 bases. The CDR3 length is 16 residues. V shed 4 bases, J shed 1 base, and the junction held 10 bases outside the gene matches. Germline V gives CDR1 GTSNPN, CDR2 SVGIG (reference sequence). The CDR3 sequence is CAWKKGQGYGNTEAFF. CDR3 nucleotide sequence: TGTGCCTGGAAAAAGGGACAGGGTTATGGGAACACTGAAGCTTTCTTT.

In this sample, this clonotype turned up many times. The V and J genes are TRBV7-6 and TRBJ2-3; TRBD2 might be the D (6 bases). V shed 4 bases and J shed 6 bases, with 14 bases lying between them. CDR3 length: 14 residues. Looked up from germline, CDR1 is SGHVS and CDR2 is FNYEAQ. In nucleotides, the CDR3 is TGTGCCAGCAGCTCAAGTCGGGGGTCTGATACGCAGTATTTT. It yields the protein CASSSSRGSDTQYF.

This clonotype was picked up many times. The CDR3 sequence is CASSLGKGTGTSEQYF. CDR3 coding DNA: TGTGCCAGCAGCTTAGGGAAGGGGACAGGGACCTCCGAGCAGTACTTC. The chain combines TRBV11-3 with TRBJ2-7, with 9 bases matching TRBD1. CDR3 size: 16 residues. Germline V gives CDR1 SGHNT, CDR2 YENEEA. J gave up 6 bases and V 1 base, and 10 bases lay outside the gene matches. The full variable domain, completed using reference TRBV11-3 and TRBJ2-7, is EAGVVQSPRYKIIEKKQPVAFWCNPISGHNTLYWYLQNLGQGPELLIRYENEEAVDDSQLPKDRFSAERLKGVDSTLKIQPAELGDSAVYLCASSLGKGTGTSEQYFGPGTRLTVT.

A few counts support this clonotype. The chain links TRBV10-3 to TRBJ2-2; TRBD1 might be the D (5 bases). The V and J ends lost 3 bases and 7 bases respectively, with 15 bases between them. The CDR3 is made up of 15 amino acids. In germline, CDR1 is ENHRY, CDR2 SYGVKD. The chain's CDR3 is CAISDPLGDSGELFF. CDR3 coding DNA: TGTGCCATCAGTGACCCGCTAGGGGATAGCGGGGAGCTGTTTTTT.

In nucleotides, the CDR3 is TGTGCCAGTAGTATTAGTCAGGGAAGCACTGAAGCTTTCTTT. This encodes CASSISQGSTEAFF. This chain uses TRBV19 with TRBJ1-1; tentative D call: TRBD1 (5 bases). CDR3 size: 14 residues. Germline V lookup: CDR1 LNHDA, CDR2 SQIVND (reference sequence). The ends were cut back, 3 bases at V and 4 bases at J, with 12 bases in the middle. Full variable domain (outside the CDR3, taken from reference TRBV19 and TRBJ1-1): DGGITQSPKYLFRKEGQNVTLSCEQNLNHDAMYWYRQDPGQGLRLIYYSQIVNDFQKGDIAEGYSVSREKKESFPLTVTSAQKNPTAFYLCASSISQGSTEAFFGQGTRLTVV.

This clonotype was observed at least ten times. V and J are TRBV20-1 and TRBJ1-5; D possibly corresponds to TRBD1 (5 bases). Germline V gene data show CDR1 as DFQATT and CDR2 as SNEGSKA (reference sequence). The V and J ends lost 5 bases and 7 bases respectively, with 24 bases between them. The CDR3 covers 16 residues. Written as DNA, the CDR3 is TGCAGTGCTGGAAAACTGACAGCCGCCGCCAGGCAGCCCCAGCATTTT. Translating it yields CSAGKLTAAARQPQHF.

This clonotype was recorded a few times. The V gene is TRBV5-1, the J gene TRBJ2-2; 8 nucleotides match TRBD2. J lost 2 bases, V lost 2 bases, and 5 bases had no gene match. CDR3 length: 16 amino acids. Germline V gene sequence: CDR1 SGHRS, CDR2 YFSETQ. DNA of the CDR3: TGCGCCAGCAGCTTTTACGGACTAGCTAACACCGGGGAGCTGTTTTTT. Translating it yields CASSFYGLANTGELFF.

J is TRBJ2-1 and V is TRBV6-2 or TRBV6-3, with 10 bases lining up with TRBD1. With 5 bases clipped from V and 7 bases from J, the junction kept 17 bases outside the gene matches. The CDR3 is 18 residues long. Germline values: CDR1 MNHEY, CDR2 SVGEGT. The CDR3 coding sequence is TGTGCCAGCAGTAAGTACGACCCGGGACAGGGGTTGATGAATGAGCAGTTCTTC. This encodes CASSKYDPGQGLMNEQFF.

This clonotype showed up just a few times. V gene TRBV20-1 combines with J gene TRBJ1-4; D unresolved. V was pared by 5 bases and J by 4 bases, with 14 bases between. Per germline, CDR1 DFQATT and CDR2 SNEGSKA (reference sequence). This CDR3 is 14 amino acids long. CDR3 DNA: TGCAGTGCTCCGAGCGGGAGGAATAATGAAAAACTGTTTTTT. It specifies CSAPSGRNNEKLFF.

This clonotype was seen a handful of times. This chain's CDR3 is CASSLMVIVKYYHNYGYTF. CDR3 nucleotide sequence: TGCGCCAGCAGCTTGATGGTAATCGTGAAGTACTACCATAACTATGGCTACACCTTC. The chain uses TRBV5-1 and TRBJ1-2; D unclear. The CDR3 is 19 residues long. Germline-derived CDR1 and CDR2 are SGHRS and YFSETQ. Trimming left V 1 base short and J 1 base short, with 23 bases between.

This chain links TRBV5-4 with TRBJ2-1, with 7 bases aligning to TRBD2. J lost 4 bases, V lost 3 bases, and 7 bases had no gene match. Germline V gene sequence: CDR1 SGHNT, CDR2 YYREEE (reference sequence). The CDR3 runs to 15 residues. The CDR3 protein is CASSWQRDLYNEQFF. CDR3 in DNA: TGTGCCAGCAGCTGGCAGCGGGACTTATACAATGAGCAGTTCTTC.